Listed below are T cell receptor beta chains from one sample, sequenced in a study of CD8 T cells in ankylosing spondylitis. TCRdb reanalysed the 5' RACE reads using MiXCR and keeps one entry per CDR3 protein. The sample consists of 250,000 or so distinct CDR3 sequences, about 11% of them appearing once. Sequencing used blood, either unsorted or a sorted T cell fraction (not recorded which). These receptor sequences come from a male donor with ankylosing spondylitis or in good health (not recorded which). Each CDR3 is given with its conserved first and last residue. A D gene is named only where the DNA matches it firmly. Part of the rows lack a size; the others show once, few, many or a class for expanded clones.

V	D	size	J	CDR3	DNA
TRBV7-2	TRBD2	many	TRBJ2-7	CASSLLSGGALDYEQYF	TGTGCCAGCAGCTTACTGAGCGGGGGGGCTTTGGACTACGAGCAGTACTTC
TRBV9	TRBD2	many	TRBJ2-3	CASNQRGGVDTQYF	TGTGCCAGCAACCAGCGGGGGGGGGTCGATACGCAGTATTTT
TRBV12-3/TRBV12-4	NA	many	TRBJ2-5	CASSFDHKGETQYF	TGTGCCAGCAGTTTCGATCACAAGGGAGAGACCCAGTACTTC
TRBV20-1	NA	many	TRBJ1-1	CSAEWAPEAFF	TGCAGTGCTGAGTGGGCTCCTGAAGCTTTCTTT
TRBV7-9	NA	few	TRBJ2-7	CASSLGTYPHEQYF	TGTGCCAGCAGCTTAGGGACCTACCCCCACGAGCAGTACTTC
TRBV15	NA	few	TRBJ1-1	CATSRDRGGGTEAFF	TGTGCCACCAGCAGAGATCGCGGGGGAGGGACTGAAGCTTTCTTT
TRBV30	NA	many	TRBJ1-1	CAWSVDANTEAFF	TGTGCCTGGAGTGTCGACGCGAACACTGAAGCTTTCTTT
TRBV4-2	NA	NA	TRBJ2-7	CASSQETRSEQYF	TGTGCCAGCAGCCAAGAGACTAGAAGCGAGCAGTACTTC
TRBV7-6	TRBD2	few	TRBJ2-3	CASSPNRGGADTQYF	TGTGCCAGCAGCCCCAACCGGGGGGGGGCAGATACGCAGTATTTT
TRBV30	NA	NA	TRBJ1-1	CAWSVGLPEAFF	TGTGCCTGGAGTGTGGGACTACCTGAAGCTTTCTTT
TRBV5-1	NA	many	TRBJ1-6	CASSSIQDSPLHF	TGCGCCAGCAGCTCTATACAAGATTCACCCCTCCACTTT
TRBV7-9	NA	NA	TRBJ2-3	CAGTTDTQYF	TGTGCCGGCACGACAGATACGCAGTATTTT
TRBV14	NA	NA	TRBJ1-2	CASSPGTPNYGYTF	TGTGCCAGCAGCCCTGGGACACCCAACTATGGCTACACCTTC
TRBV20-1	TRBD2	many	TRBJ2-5	CSSSGIGETQYF	TGCAGTTCTAGCGGGATAGGGGAGACCCAGTACTTC
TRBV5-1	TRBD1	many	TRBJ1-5	CASRKGQGSNQPQHF	TGCGCCAGCCGAAAAGGACAGGGAAGCAATCAGCCCCAGCATTTT
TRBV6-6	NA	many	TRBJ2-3	CASHGTDTQYF	TGTGCCAGCCATGGGACAGATACGCAGTATTTT
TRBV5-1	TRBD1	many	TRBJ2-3	CASSAGTGSDTQYF	TGCGCCAGCAGCGCCGGGACAGGGTCAGATACGCAGTATTTT
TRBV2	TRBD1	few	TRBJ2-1	CASSEGTGGSNEQFF	TGTGCCAGCAGTGAAGGGACAGGGGGTTCCAATGAGCAGTTCTTC
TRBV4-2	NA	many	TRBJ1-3	CASSQDLPSIPLRRRRSGNTIYF	TGTGCCAGCAGCCAAGATCTGCCCAGTATTCCACTTAGGCGTCGCCGCTCTGGAAACACCATATATTTT
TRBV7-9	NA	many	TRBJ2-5	CASSLESLRRETQYF	TGTGCCAGCAGCTTAGAGAGCCTTAGGCGGGAGACCCAGTACTTC
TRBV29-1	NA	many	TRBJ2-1	CSVLETANEQFF	TGCAGCGTCCTGGAAACAGCAAATGAGCAGTTCTTC
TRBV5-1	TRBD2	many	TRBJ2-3	CASSKGLAGHQGTQYF	TGCGCCAGCAGCAAAGGACTAGCGGGGCATCAAGGTACGCAGTATTTT
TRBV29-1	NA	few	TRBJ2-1	CSVEVYNEQFF	TGCAGCGTTGAAGTCTACAATGAGCAGTTCTTC
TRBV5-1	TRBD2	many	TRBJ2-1	CASQRESSHEQFF	TGCGCCAGCCAGCGGGAGAGCAGCCATGAGCAGTTCTTC
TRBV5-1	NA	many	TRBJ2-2	CASSIGLAPTGELFF	TGCGCCAGCAGTATCGGGCTAGCGCCCACCGGGGAGCTGTTTTTT
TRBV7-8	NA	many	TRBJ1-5	CASRSSVGESQPQHF	TGTGCCAGCAGATCGTCCGTCGGGGAATCCCAGCCCCAGCATTTT
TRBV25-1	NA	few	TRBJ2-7	CASMSGTSYEQYF	TGTGCCAGCATGTCGGGAACCTCCTACGAGCAGTACTTC
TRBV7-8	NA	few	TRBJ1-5	CASSLGHALTQPQHF	TGTGCCAGCAGCTTAGGACACGCATTGACGCAGCCCCAGCATTTT
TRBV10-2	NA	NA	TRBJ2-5	CASNPGPPGAQYF	TGCGCCAGCAACCCAGGCCCTCCCGGGGCCCAGTACTTC
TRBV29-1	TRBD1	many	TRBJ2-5	CSASGQGETQYF	TGCAGCGCCTCGGGACAGGGCGAGACCCAGTACTTC
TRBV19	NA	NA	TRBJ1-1	CASSVGLIEAFF	TGTGCCAGTAGTGTGGGACTCATTGAAGCTTTCTTT
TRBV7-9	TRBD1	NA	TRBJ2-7	CASSSRDRPWYEQYF	TGTGCCAGCAGCTCCCGGGACAGGCCATGGTACGAGCAGTACTTC
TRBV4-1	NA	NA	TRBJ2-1	CASSRLAGDNEQFF	TGCGCCAGCAGCCGCTTAGCCGGGGACAATGAGCAGTTCTTC
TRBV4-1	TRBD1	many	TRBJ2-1	CASSQPRTGRNNEQFF	TGCGCCAGCAGCCAGCCGCGGACAGGGAGGAACAATGAGCAGTTCTTC
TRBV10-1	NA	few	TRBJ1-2	CASSGGSGYGYTF	TGCGCCAGCAGTGGGGGGAGCGGCTATGGCTACACCTTC